The entry below gives a single T cell receptor (beta chain) sequence along with its context. This specimen comes from a study of CD8 T cells in Susac syndrome. Per the germline V gene, CDR1 is SGDLS and CDR2 is YYNGEE. Between the trimmed V and J ends, which lost 5 bases and 2 bases, there was a span of 14 bases. CDR3 length equals 14 residues. When the RNA was reverse transcribed, random hexamers were used with an input of about 0.45 to 1 ug. TCRdb re-called the immunoSEQ multiplex PCR reads with MiXCR, one entry per CDR3 protein. The sample consists of roughly 300,000 distinct CDR3 sequences, about 88% of them appearing once.

The receptor's source is a human donor with multiple sclerosis. The sequenced material came from CD8+ T cells from PBMCs. The rearrangement uses TRBV9 and TRBJ2-7, with D perhaps matching TRBD2 (6 bases). CDR3 DNA sequence: TGTGCCAGCAGTAAAGACGGCGGGACCTACGAGCAGTACTTC. Translating it yields CASSKDGGTYEQYF.